The entry below gives a single TCR beta chain sequence along with its context. TCRdb keeps only in-frame clones here, not all; method: immunoSEQ multiplex PCR. The sample lists 2,100,000 or so clones; nearly 97% were seen once. The germline gives CDR1 SGHTA, CDR2 FQGNSA. The ends were cut back, 5 bases at V and 5 bases at J, with 12 bases in the middle. The CDR3 is 13 amino acids. The data were obtained in a study of shared clonotypes between healthy human individuals. The receptor comes from a young man in good health. This chain links TRBV7-2 with TRBJ1-2; D is undetermined. Input material: naive CD4+ T cells sorted from blood. Subset here: CD45RA+ positively selected. The CDR3 loop is CASSPPREYGYTF. The DNA of the CDR3 is TGTGCCAGCAGCCCGCCCCGCGAGTATGGCTACACCTTC.